The 18 T cell receptor beta chains given below trace back to one sample, sequenced in a study of blood T cell repertoires in COVID-19. Libraries were prepared by immunoSEQ multiplex PCR; TCRdb keeps only in-frame clonotypes and omits some of them. The table has tens of thousands of clones, roughly 80% seen once. The source material was PBMCs or T cells enriched from blood (not recorded which). These receptors originate from a woman aged 40 to 50 with acute COVID-19.

A few counts support this clone. This rearrangement joins TRBV7-2 to TRBJ1-1, with D unclear. Trimming removed 2 bases at V and 4 bases at J, with 8 bases between. This CDR3 has 13 amino acids. The germline CDR1 and CDR2 sequences are SGHTA and FQGNSA. CDR3 loop: CASSLPVRTEAFF. CDR3 DNA sequence: TGTGCCAGCAGCTTACCAGTACGCACTGAAGCTTTCTTT.

This chain joins TRBV13 and TRBJ1-1; D remains unclear. CDR1 and CDR2 from the germline V gene are PRHDT and FYEKMQ (reference sequence). The CDR3 spans 12 residues. V lost 7 bases to trimming and J lost 7 bases, with 13 bases between them. The CDR3 region has the DNA TGTGCCAGCAACGACGGGAGGAGTGAAGCTTTCTTT. It is translated as CASNDGRSEAFF.

The chain links TRBV7-3 to TRBJ1-6, with TRBD1 as a possible D gene (5 bases). V shed 2 bases and J shed 3 bases, with 11 bases lying between them. This CDR3 spans 16 amino acids. In germline, CDR1 is SGHTA, CDR2 FQGTGA. The DNA of the CDR3 is TGTGCCAGCAGCTTATCCGGGGGAAACTATAATTCACCCCTCCACTTT. Translated: CASSLSGGNYNSPLHF.

The V gene is TRBV6-1, the J gene TRBJ1-3; D ambiguous. V shed 2 bases and J shed 0 bases, with 8 bases lying between them. Germline V lookup: CDR1 MNHNS, CDR2 SASEGT. This CDR3 has 15 residues. CDR3 nucleotide sequence: TGTGCCAGCAGTGAATGGAGGGACTCTGGAAACACCATATATTTT. Translating gives CASSEWRDSGNTIYF.

This chain links TRBV5-1 with TRBJ2-3, with 7 bases lining up with TRBD1. CDR3 length: 16 residues. V lost 1 base to trimming and J lost 4 bases; unmatched junction nucleotides: 9. Germline V gene data show CDR1 as SGHRS and CDR2 as YFSETQ. CDR3 nucleotide sequence: TGCGCCAGCAGCTTGTGGTGGGGACAGACTTCAGATACGCAGTATTTT. It yields the protein CASSLWWGQTSDTQYF. Filled out from reference TRBV5-1 and TRBJ2-3, the complete variable domain reads KAGVTQTPRYLIKTRGQQVTLSCSPISGHRSVSWYQQTPGQGLQFLFEYFSETQRNKGNFPGRFSGRQFSNSRSEMNVSTLELGDSALYLCASSLWWGQTSDTQYFGPGTRLTVL.

This clone was detected once. This rearrangement joins TRBV24-1 to TRBJ2-5, with D possibly being TRBD1 (6 bases). The germline CDR1 and CDR2 sequences are KGHDR and SFDVKD. This CDR3 comprises 15 residues. With 3 bases removed from V and 5 bases from J, the gap between germline ends came to 15 bases. The CDR3 DNA follows: TGTGCCACCAGTGATCAAGCAGGGGCCGGGGAGACCCAGTACTTC. Amino acid sequence: CATSDQAGAGETQYF.

The table lists this clone with a few counts. The V and J genes are TRBV7-9 and TRBJ2-7; no clear D. Germline CDR1 is SEHNR and CDR2 is FQNEAQ (reference sequence). The length of the CDR3 is 19 residues. With 0 bases removed from V and 1 base from J, the gap between germline ends came to 22 bases. DNA for the CDR3: TGTGCCAGCAGCTTAGCGCTGGATAGGTCGGCGGATCGATCCTACGAGCAGTACTTC. Encoded protein: CASSLALDRSADRSYEQYF.

The gene calls are TRBV10-1 and TRBJ2-3; 11 nucleotides agree with TRBD2. Germline V CDR1 and CDR2: WNHNN, SYGVQD (reference sequence). The CDR3 has 15 residues. J lost 4 bases, V lost 6 bases, and 6 bases had no gene match. The CDR3 DNA is TGCGCCAGCAGCTTACTAGCGGGGGTCCCAGATACGCAGTATTTT. Its protein is CASSLLAGVPDTQYF.

The chain combines TRBV28 with TRBJ2-3; weak D call: TRBD2 (7 bases). Looked up from germline, CDR1 is MDHEN and CDR2 is SYDVKM. Trimming cost V 6 bases and J 1 base, with 14 bases left between them. This CDR3 spans 15 amino acids. DNA for the CDR3: TGTGCCAGCAGAGGGGGGGAGCGACGCACAGATACGCAGTATTTT. Protein: CASRGGERRTDTQYF.

This chain uses TRBV27 with TRBJ2-7; maybe TRBD1 (6 bases). Per germline, CDR1 MNHEY and CDR2 SMNVEV (reference sequence). The CDR3 totals 12 residues. V was pared by 11 bases and J by 7 bases, with 18 bases between. The CDR3 DNA follows: TGTGCCTCCAGCAGGGGAGCCGGGGAGCAGTACTTC. Its protein is CASSRGAGEQYF.

The chain carries TRBV11-2 and TRBJ1-2, with D unclear. Trimming removed 5 bases at V and 8 bases at J, with 12 bases between. The CDR3 contains 12 residues. CDR1 SGHAT and CDR2 FQNNGV come from the germline V gene. CDR3 sequence reads: CASSPQEVGYTF. As DNA, the CDR3 is TGTGCCAGCAGCCCCCAGGAGGTCGGCTACACCTTC.

The J gene is TRBJ2-7, the V gene TRBV7-2; 7 bases are a match to TRBD2. The CDR3 totals 13 residues. Unmatched junction bases numbered 6, after V lost 8 bases and J lost 2 bases. The germline gives CDR1 SGHTA, CDR2 FQGNSA. This CDR3 reads CASCASGTYEQYF. The CDR3 region has the DNA TGTGCCAGCTGCGCTAGCGGCACCTACGAGCAGTACTTC.

The chain links TRBV9 to TRBJ2-7; TRBD2 agrees at 8 bases. V gave up 4 bases and J gave up 7 bases; unmatched junction bases: 16. The germline V gene has CDR1 SGDLS and CDR2 YYNGEE. CDR3 length equals 16 residues. The DNA for the CDR3 is TGTGCCAGCAGCCTCGACTCCCAAAGCGGGAGAAGGGAGCAGTACTTC. Amino acid sequence: CASSLDSQSGRREQYF.

The gene calls are TRBV7-9 and TRBJ2-5; D may be TRBD1 (5 bases). CDR1 SEHNR and CDR2 FQNEAQ come from the germline V gene (reference sequence). The CDR3 contains 13 residues. Trimming took 5 bases from V and 3 from J, leaving 10 bases between them. Here the CDR3 DNA reads TGTGCCAGCAGCCTCCGCAGGGAAGAGACCCAGTACTTC. The encoded protein is CASSLRREETQYF.

This rearrangement joins TRBV28 to TRBJ2-2; 7 bases fit TRBD2. CDR3 length equals 16 residues. V shed 6 bases, J shed 1 base, and the junction held 8 bases outside the gene matches. Germline CDR1 MDHEN, CDR2 SYDVKM. The CDR3, as DNA: TGTGCCAGCAGGCTACAGACTAGCCTGAACACCGGGGAGCTGTTTTTT. Amino acid sequence: CASRLQTSLNTGELFF.

As to this clone: In the same sample, other DNA sequences code for this CDR3. The V gene is TRBV7-9, the J gene TRBJ2-1; 7 bases match TRBD1. Germline CDR1 SEHNR, CDR2 FQNEAQ (reference sequence). J was trimmed by 5 bases and V by 3 bases; bases with no gene match: 1. The CDR3 spans 13 residues. CDR3 amino acids: CASSLDRNNEQFF. For the CDR3, the DNA is TGTGCCAGCAGCTTGGACAGGAACAATGAGCAGTTCTTC. Filled out from reference TRBV7-9 and TRBJ2-1, the complete variable domain reads DTGVSQNPRHKITKRGQNVTFRCDPISEHNRLYWYRQTLGQGPEFLTYFQNEAQLEKSRLLSDRFSAERPKGSFSTLEIQRTEQGDSAMYLCASSLDRNNEQFFGPGTRLTVL.

CDR3 sequence: CATLVGQGITYNSPLHF. The CDR3 DNA reads as TGCGCCACTCTCGTGGGACAGGGGATCACCTATAATTCACCCCTCCACTTT. The rearrangement joins TRBV4-1 to TRBJ1-6; 10 bases match TRBD1. With V trimmed by 10 bases and J by 2 bases, 11 bases remained unmatched. This CDR3 is 17 amino acids long. Germline lookup yields CDR1 MGHRA and CDR2 YSYEKL.

V usage is TRBV7-9 and J usage is TRBJ2-2; perhaps TRBD2 as D (6 bases). This CDR3 region has 15 residues. V shed 5 bases and J shed 7 bases, with 17 bases lying between them. Per germline, CDR1 SEHNR and CDR2 FQNEAQ (reference sequence). The CDR3 is CASSPREALDGELFF. CDR3 sequence (DNA): TGTGCCAGCAGCCCTAGGGAGGCCCTTGACGGGGAGCTGTTTTTT.